The clone carrying this T cell receptor (beta chain) was seen only once. Its antigen is undetermined. Isolation of CD4+ naive, central memory, regulatory and stem cell-like memory cells was achieved by sorting via CD45RO/CCR7/CD25/CD127/CD95/CD27. Expressed TCRB transcripts got sequenced, as all isolated RNA was reverse transcribed. The study sequenced naive, central memory and regulatory T cell samples to an average of around 3.4 million reads. The table came from immunoSEQ multiplex PCR; TCRdb's copy has only in-frame clones and leaves some out. Of hundreds of thousands of clones in the sample, approximately 15% were seen once. This record comes from a study of beta chain features in type 1 diabetes. Background on the study: There was similarity between patients and healthy donors in age, gender and cell yields. Study-wide results and limits: In patients and controls equally, PCR might favor templates that are shorter.

Germline V gives CDR1 SGHRS, CDR2 YFSETQ. The CDR3 consists of 15 residues. V lost 3 bases, J lost 1 base, and 4 bases stayed unmatched. The sample taken for sequencing was naive CD4+ T cells from blood. This chain uses TRBV5-1 with TRBJ2-1; 7 bases fit TRBD2. The TCR comes from a man between 25 and 39 years old in good health. This CDR3 is CASSSGLGSYNEQFF. In nucleotides, the CDR3 is TGCGCCAGCAGCTCTGGACTAGGGTCCTACAATGAGCAGTTCTTC.